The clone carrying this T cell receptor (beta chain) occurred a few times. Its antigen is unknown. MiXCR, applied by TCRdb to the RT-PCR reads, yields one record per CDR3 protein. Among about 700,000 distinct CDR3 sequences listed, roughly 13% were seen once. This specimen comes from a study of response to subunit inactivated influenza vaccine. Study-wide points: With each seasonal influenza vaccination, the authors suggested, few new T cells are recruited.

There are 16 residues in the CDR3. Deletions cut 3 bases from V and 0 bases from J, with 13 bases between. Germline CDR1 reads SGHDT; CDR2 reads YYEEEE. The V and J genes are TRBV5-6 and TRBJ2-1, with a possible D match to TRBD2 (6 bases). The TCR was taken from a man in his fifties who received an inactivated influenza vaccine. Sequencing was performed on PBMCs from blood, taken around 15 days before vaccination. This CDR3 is CASSSRSGYSYNEQFF. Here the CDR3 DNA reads TGTGCCAGCAGCTCGAGAAGCGGGTACTCCTACAATGAGCAGTTCTTC. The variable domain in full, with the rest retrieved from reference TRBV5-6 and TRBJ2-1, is DAGVTQSPTHLIKTRGQQVTLRCSPKSGHDTVSWYQQALGQGPQFIFQYYEEEERQRGNFPDRFSGHQFPNYSSELNVNALLLGDSALYLCASSSRSGYSYNEQFFGPGTRLTVL.